Below are 24 T cell receptor beta chains sequenced from a single sample in a study of CDR3 diversity in severe acne. MiXCR, run by TCRdb on the PCR reads, gives a single entry per CDR3 protein. The sample contains about 100,000 distinct CDR3 sequences, roughly 51% of which appear only once. What was sequenced was blood. These TCRs come from a male donor with acne.

The table lists this clonotype with a count of one. This CDR3 fails to terminate in the conserved phenylalanine or tryptophan, so it likely reflects a read error. This chain links TRBV10-3 with TRBJ1-1; 7 nucleotides align to TRBD1. The ends lost 7 bases at V and 4 bases at J; junction bases unmatched: 6. From germline, CDR1 is ENHRY and CDR2 SYGVKD. The CDR3 length is 13 residues. CDR3 residues: CAINDGTVTEAFC. The DNA for the CDR3 is TGTGCCATCAACGACGGGACAGTCACTGAAGCTTTCTGT.

The rearrangement links TRBV7-9 to TRBJ2-7; 13 nucleotides agree with TRBD2. The CDR3 has 16 residues. V lost 5 bases to trimming and J lost 4 bases; unmatched junction nucleotides: 8. Germline CDR1 reads SEHNR; CDR2 reads FQNEAQ (reference sequence). The CDR3 reads CASSPLAGGGGYEQYF. The DNA of the CDR3 is TGTGCCAGCAGCCCACTAGCGGGAGGGGGGGGTTACGAGCAGTACTTC.

A remark on this clonotype: With a much larger clone just one base away, this may be a read error. The J gene is TRBJ2-5, the V gene TRBV12-3 or TRBV12-4, with D hard to call. The CDR3 length is 11 residues. This chain's CDR3 is CASSFGETRYF. The CDR3 DNA follows: TGTGCCAGCAGTTTTGGAGAGACCCGGTACTTC.

This rearrangement joins TRBV7-9 to TRBJ2-3; 11 bases are shared with TRBD1. The CDR3 loop spans 16 amino acids. J was trimmed by 0 bases and V by 6 bases; bases with no gene match: 5. The germline CDR1 and CDR2 sequences are SEHNR and FQNEAQ (reference sequence). The CDR3 sequence is CASSWDRGSSTDTQYF. Written as DNA, the CDR3 is TGTGCCAGCAGTTGGGACAGGGGGAGCAGCACAGATACGCAGTATTTT. The complete variable domain, with remaining parts taken from reference TRBV7-9 and TRBJ2-3, reads DTGVSQNPRHKITKRGQNVTFRCDPISEHNRLYWYRQTLGQGPEFLTYFQNEAQLEKSRLLSDRFSAERPKGSFSTLEIQRTEQGDSAMYLCASSWDRGSSTDTQYFGPGTRLTVL.

This clonotype was observed a few times. V is TRBV7-9 and J is TRBJ2-7; no reliable D call. CDR1 is SEHNR and CDR2 is FQNEAQ in the germline V gene (reference sequence). The CDR3 is 13 residues long. V lost 3 bases, J lost 3 bases, and 9 bases lay in between. CDR3 nucleotide sequence: TGTGCCAGCAGCTTCGGCGATAACTACGAGCAGTACTTC. It is translated as CASSFGDNYEQYF.

This clonotype was observed at least ten times. This sequence joins TRBV19 and TRBJ1-5; D is ambiguous. The CDR3 has 12 amino acids. V lost 10 bases to trimming and J lost 4 bases, with 11 bases between them. The germline V gene encodes CDR1 LNHDA and CDR2 SQIVND (reference sequence). CDR3 amino acids: CATSVGNQPQHF. The CDR3 coding sequence is TGTGCCACTAGCGTCGGGAATCAGCCCCAGCATTTT.

This clonotype was counted at least ten times. The genes are TRBV15 and TRBJ2-1; 7 positions agree with TRBD2. Germline CDR1 LNHNV, CDR2 YYDKDF (reference sequence). This CDR3 has 15 amino acids. Germline trimming cut 0 bases from V and 3 bases from J; bases unmatched to any gene: 2. CDR3 nucleotides: TGTGCCACCAGCAGAGACGGGGGGATCTACAATGAGCAGTTCTTC. The encoded protein is CATSRDGGIYNEQFF.

J is TRBJ2-7 and V is TRBV6-5, with 11 bases fitting TRBD2. This CDR3 region has 15 residues. CDR1 is MNHEY, CDR2 SVGAGI, per germline. The junction had 8 bases not matched to a gene; V was cut back by 6 bases and J by 4 bases. As DNA, the CDR3 is TGTGCCAGCAGCCAGGGGACTAGCGGAGCATACGAGCAGTACTTC. Translation gives CASSQGTSGAYEQYF.

J is TRBJ2-2 and V is TRBV7-2; D unclear. The germline gives CDR1 SGHTA, CDR2 FQGNSA. The CDR3 has 16 amino acids. Trimming took 1 base from V and 6 from J, leaving 15 bases between them. CDR3 in amino acids: CASSLVLSMGPGELFF. The CDR3 DNA reads as TGTGCCAGCAGCTTAGTACTCTCTATGGGTCCCGGGGAGCTGTTTTTT.

The chain recombines TRBV5-4 with TRBJ1-4; D uncertain. This CDR3 region has 15 residues. The germline gives CDR1 SGHNT, CDR2 YYREEE (reference sequence). V lost 2 bases and J lost 0, with 8 bases in between. CDR3 loop: CASSFGDATNEKLFF. CDR3 DNA sequence: TGTGCCAGCAGCTTCGGAGACGCAACTAATGAAAAACTGTTTTTT.

This clonotype was seen at least ten times. The chain recombines TRBV6-4 with TRBJ2-3; a weak D match, TRBD2 (6 bases). Germline V lookup: CDR1 MRHNA, CDR2 SNTAGT. The V end was cut by 5 bases, the J end by 0 bases, with 6 bases between. The CDR3 loop spans 13 amino acids. The CDR3 DNA sequence: TGTGCCAGCAGTAGCGGGAGCACAGATACGCAGTATTTT. Its protein product is CASSSGSTDTQYF.

The sample holds many counts of this clonotype. The chain recombines TRBV7-2 with TRBJ2-1; no definite D call. Per germline, CDR1 SGHTA and CDR2 FQGNSA. The CDR3 has 15 amino acids. V was shortened by 4 bases and J by 2 bases, with 12 bases between the two germline ends. CDR3 in amino acids: CASSSVLGTYNEQFF. CDR3 nucleotide sequence: TGTGCCAGCAGCTCGGTCTTAGGAACCTACAATGAGCAGTTCTTC.

This clonotype was recorded at least ten times. This chain links TRBV19 with TRBJ1-1; D may be TRBD1 (5 bases). V was cut by 7 bases and J by 1 base, with 16 bases left in between. The CDR3 runs to 15 residues. Germline assignment: CDR1 LNHDA and CDR2 SQIVND (reference sequence). The CDR3 DNA sequence: TGTGCCAGTAAGTTTCTAGGGGACGGGAACACTGAAGCTTTCTTT. This codes for CASKFLGDGNTEAFF.

This clonotype has just a few counts. V gene TRBV7-6 combines with J gene TRBJ2-7; 7 nucleotides match TRBD2. From germline, CDR1 is SGHVS and CDR2 FNYEAQ. CDR3 length equals 13 residues. J gave up 4 bases and V 5 bases, and 5 bases lay outside the gene matches. CDR3 in amino acids: CASSGRGVYEQYF. The CDR3 bases are TGTGCCAGCAGCGGGAGGGGCGTATACGAGCAGTACTTC.

This clonotype showed up just a few times. This chain uses TRBV25-1 with TRBJ2-5; the match to TRBD1 covers 11 bases. The trim removed 4 bases at V and 7 bases at J, leaving 8 bases unmatched. CDR1 is MGHDK, CDR2 SYGVNS, per germline. The CDR3 covers 15 residues. The CDR3 loop is CASSAAGQGDGTQYF. CDR3 nucleotide sequence: TGTGCCAGCAGTGCGGCGGGACAGGGGGATGGGACCCAGTACTTC.

The J gene is TRBJ2-5, the V gene TRBV6-6, with no clear D. The germline V and J ends were trimmed by 5 bases and 3 bases, with 16 bases remaining between them. The CDR3 runs 15 residues. CDR1 is MNHNY, CDR2 SVGAGI, per germline (reference sequence). The CDR3 loop reads CASSNPQRLKETQYF. In nucleotides, the CDR3 is TGTGCCAGCAGTAACCCACAGAGGTTAAAAGAGACCCAGTACTTC.

CDR3 nucleotides: TGCAGTGCTAGGCCTGGGAGTCGGCCTGAAGCTTTCTTT. Residues: CSARPGSRPEAFF. The genes are TRBV20-1 and TRBJ1-1; no definite D call. Germline CDR1 reads DFQATT; CDR2 reads SNEGSKA (reference sequence). The CDR3 loop spans 13 amino acids. V lost 3 bases and J lost 6, with 14 bases in between.

The rearrangement joins TRBV7-2 to TRBJ1-5; the D is unclear. The CDR3 has 13 amino acids. Trimming shortened V by 3 bases and J by 7 bases, and 10 bases separated the two germline ends. The germline V gene encodes CDR1 SGHTA and CDR2 FQGNSA. The DNA for the CDR3 is TGTGCCAGCAGCTTTGGGCCCCGCCAGCCCCAGCATTTT. This codes for CASSFGPRQPQHF.

This clonotype occurred once. A clone one base away is much larger, so this may be a read error. This chain joins TRBV2 and TRBJ2-7, with D perhaps being TRBD1 or TRBD2 (5 bases each). The germline V and J ends were trimmed by 4 bases and 2 bases, with 18 bases remaining between them. The CDR3 length is 16 residues. CDR1 and CDR2 from the germline V gene are SNHLY and FYNNEI. The CDR3 coding sequence is TGTGCCAGCAGTGCCCCAATGGGGGACGCGACCTACGAGCAGTACTTC. This translates into CASSAPMGDATYEQYF.

A word on this clonotype: No conserved phenylalanine or tryptophan is present at the end of the CDR3, so a read error is the likely explanation. The DNA is omitted, as the CDR3 cannot be located on it reliably, and the CDR3 follows TCRdb's listing. This chain connects TRBV7-3 to TRBJ2-7; TRBD1, the table's D call, was not compared with the DNA. The CDR3 spans 12 amino acids, including both terminal residues. Germline V gene data show CDR1 as SGHTA and CDR2 as FQGTGA. This chain's CDR3 is CASSPDRDYEQY.

J is TRBJ2-2 and V is TRBV11-1; 8 bases align to TRBD1. The length of the CDR3 is 15 residues. The V gene end was trimmed by 2 bases and the J gene end by 4 bases; junction bases not matched to a gene: 3. The germline gives CDR1 SGHAT, CDR2 FQDESV (reference sequence). The CDR3 here is CASSLPGQATGELFF. The DNA for the CDR3 is TGTGCCAGCAGCTTACCGGGACAGGCCACCGGGGAGCTGTTTTTT.

The chain combines TRBV20-1 with TRBJ2-7, with D possibly being TRBD1 (6 bases). The CDR3 runs to 14 residues. From germline, CDR1 is DFQATT and CDR2 SNEGSKA (reference sequence). Trimming took 5 bases from V and 2 from J, leaving 16 bases between them. CDR3 nucleotide sequence: TGCAGTGCTGGGGACACCATTAATACCTACGAGCAGTACTTC. Translation: CSAGDTINTYEQYF.

The chain joins TRBV4-2 to TRBJ1-2, with a weak D call TRBD1 (5 bases). In germline, CDR1 is LGHNA, CDR2 YNFKEQ. With 0 bases removed from V and 5 bases from J, the gap between germline ends came to 13 bases. The CDR3 consists of 15 residues. The CDR3 region is CASSQDPGKGYGYTF. For the CDR3, the DNA is TGTGCCAGCAGCCAAGACCCAGGAAAGGGGTATGGCTACACCTTC.

As concerns this clonotype: The conserved phenylalanine or tryptophan is not found at the CDR3 terminus, so this likely reflects a read error. No DNA is shown, since the ends of the CDR3 on it are uncertain; the CDR3 is the one TCRdb lists. The chain joins TRBV7-6 to TRBJ2-3; the D call of TRBD2 is as the table states it, not checked on the DNA. CDR1 and CDR2 from the germline V gene are SGHVS and FNYEAQ. The CDR3 has 13 residues if both end residues are counted. The CDR3 protein is CASSTGLAEVFGP.